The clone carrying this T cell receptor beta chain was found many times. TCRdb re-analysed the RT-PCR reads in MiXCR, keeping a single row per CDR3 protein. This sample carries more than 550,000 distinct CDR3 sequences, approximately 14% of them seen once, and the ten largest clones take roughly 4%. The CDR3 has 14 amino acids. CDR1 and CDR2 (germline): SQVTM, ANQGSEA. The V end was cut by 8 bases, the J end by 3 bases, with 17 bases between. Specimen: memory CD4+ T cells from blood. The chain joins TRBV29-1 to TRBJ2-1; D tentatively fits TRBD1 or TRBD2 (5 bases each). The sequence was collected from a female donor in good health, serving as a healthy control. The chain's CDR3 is CSLRDPGSYNEQFF. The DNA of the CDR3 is TGCAGCTTAAGGGACCCGGGAAGCTACAATGAGCAGTTCTTC.